The rows below give T cell receptor beta chains drawn from one sample of a study of regulatory T cells in long-lasting Graves disease. Each CDR3 protein is one row after TCRdb ran MiXCR on the multiplex PCR reads. The sample consists of under 500,000 distinct CDR3 sequences, under 25% of them appearing once. This specimen consisted of peripheral blood mononuclear cells (PBMCs), obtained when the disease was refractory, from a patient treated with antithyroid drugs. All receptors come from a female donor with Graves disease. Each CDR3 is given with its conserved first and last residue. Rows give clone size only sometimes, using once, few, many, or a class for an expanded clone.

V	J	size	CDR3
TRBV20-1	TRBJ2-3	-	CSARDQSRDTQYF
TRBV12-3/TRBV12-4	TRBJ1-1	many	CASSFTANTEAFF
TRBV29-1	TRBJ1-2	many	CSVEDQSGTLYGYTF
TRBV20-1	TRBJ2-5	many	CSARVRGRGETQYF
TRBV19	TRBJ2-2	-	CASIGTSGRVNTGELFF
TRBV27	TRBJ2-2	-	CASSLSQGITGELFF
TRBV7-2	TRBJ2-7	many	CASSLNLAGERYEQYF
TRBV29-1	TRBJ2-5	many	CSVAGGQETQYF
TRBV5-6	TRBJ2-7	-	CVSSLVGQGGYEQYF
TRBV6-5	TRBJ2-7	many	CASSYSMPSYEQYF
TRBV7-9	TRBJ2-5	many	CASSPVGIETQYF
TRBV28	TRBJ1-2	many	CASSFILGGGYTF
TRBV28	TRBJ2-7	many	CASGNRVTGQYF
TRBV12-3/TRBV12-4	TRBJ2-2	few	CASRLLAGGPGELFF
TRBV20-1	TRBJ1-3	-	CSARVDNTIYF
TRBV20-1	TRBJ2-7	-	CSALRLRDEQYF
TRBV7-9	TRBJ2-1	-	CASSLRGSIEQFF
TRBV27	TRBJ2-7	-	CASRRGTNSGYEQYF
TRBV5-1	TRBJ2-3	-	CASSAGLAVSTDTQYF
TRBV6-1	TRBJ1-2	few	CASKLGIDGYTF
TRBV6-1	TRBJ1-1	-	CASSRHEGSGTEAFF
TRBV7-2	TRBJ2-5	-	CASSLGEKETQYF
TRBV5-1	TRBJ2-4	-	CASSPGGPKNIQYF
TRBV9	TRBJ2-6	few	CASSVSGGLGSGANVLTF
TRBV6-1	TRBJ2-2	many	CASTTSPAATGELFF
TRBV20-1	TRBJ1-1	many	CSARVPGTEAFF
TRBV2	TRBJ2-7	many	CASSGRVSYEQYF
TRBV28	TRBJ2-7	many	CASSLLQGYEQYF
TRBV5-5	TRBJ2-7	few	CASSSAFRDYEQYF
TRBV6-1	TRBJ2-7	few	CASRGTESTYEQYF
TRBV6-5	TRBJ2-7	many	CASSSIDTIPYEQYF
TRBV7-2	TRBJ2-5	few	CASSLVRGRDQETQYF
TRBV7-9	TRBJ1-1	many	CASSPTIWETEAFF
TRBV28	TRBJ2-7	many	CASSPTGPYEQYF
TRBV28	TRBJ2-7	many	CASRGLAGGLYEQYF
TRBV19	TRBJ1-1	many	CASSIMGTEAFF
TRBV29-1	TRBJ1-3	-	CSVGGAQGNTIYF
TRBV6-2/TRBV6-3	TRBJ1-5	few	CASSYREPQPQHF
TRBV4-3	TRBJ1-2	once	CASSPTGQGNYGYTF
TRBV6-1	TRBJ2-5	-	CASREGGQTQYF
TRBV5-1	TRBJ1-3	-	CASSPGLGDTIYF
TRBV12-3/TRBV12-4	TRBJ2-4	few	CASSFIGGRENIQYF
TRBV25-1	TRBJ2-5	-	CASSAYRDQGTQYF
TRBV12-3/TRBV12-4	TRBJ2-1	-	CAGSDPGTPYNEQFF
TRBV7-3	TRBJ2-2	-	CASSQTGGGTGELFF
TRBV20-1	TRBJ2-7	-	CSAVIEQPPYEQYF
TRBV12-3/TRBV12-4	TRBJ2-7	many	CASRLPSGSAEQYF
TRBV29-1	TRBJ2-5	-	CSVEQGLETQYF
TRBV7-2	TRBJ2-1	-	CASSSSTSGFYNEQFF
TRBV10-3	TRBJ1-1	-	CAISAGVTDAFF
TRBV7-2	TRBJ1-1	many	CASSLRQVNTEAFF
TRBV7-9	TRBJ1-6	-	CASSSDVQGGGSPLHF
TRBV12-3/TRBV12-4	TRBJ1-2	many	CANDRGWMTEGYTF
TRBV9	TRBJ2-7	-	CASSVGSRGGYEQYF
TRBV11-2	TRBJ2-5	-	CASSHREGSYQETQYF
TRBV20-1	TRBJ2-5	many	CSAKPGTSGRETQYF
TRBV20-1	TRBJ2-2	few	CSARGRESGELFF
TRBV9	TRBJ2-5	many	CASSATALAGVGQETQYF
TRBV28	TRBJ2-5	many	CASSPRTGGSGETQYF
TRBV10-3	TRBJ2-5	many	CAISDLAEGETQYF